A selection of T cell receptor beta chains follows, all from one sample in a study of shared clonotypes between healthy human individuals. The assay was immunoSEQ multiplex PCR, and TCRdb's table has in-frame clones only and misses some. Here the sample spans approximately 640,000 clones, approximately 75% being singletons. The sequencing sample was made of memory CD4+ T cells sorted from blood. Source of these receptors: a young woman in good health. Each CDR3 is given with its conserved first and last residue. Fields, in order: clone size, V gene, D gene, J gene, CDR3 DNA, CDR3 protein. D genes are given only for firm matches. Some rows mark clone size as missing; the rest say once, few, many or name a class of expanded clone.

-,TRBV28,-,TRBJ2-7,TGTGCCATCACCGGGACGTCCGGCTCCTACGAGCAGTACTTC,CAITGTSGSYEQYF
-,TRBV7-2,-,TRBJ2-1,TGTGCCAGCAGCAGCGGTCGCTCCTACAATGAGCAGTTCTTC,CASSSGRSYNEQFF
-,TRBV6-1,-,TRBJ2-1,TGTGCCAGCAGAAACCGTGAGCAGTTCTTC,CASRNREQFF
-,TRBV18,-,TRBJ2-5,TGTGCCAGCTCACCACGGCCAGGAGAGACCCAGTACTTC,CASSPRPGETQYF
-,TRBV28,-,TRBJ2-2,TGTGCCAGCGGGATTCGTACCGGGGAGCTGTTTTTT,CASGIRTGELFF
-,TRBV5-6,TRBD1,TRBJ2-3,TGTGCCAGCAGCAGTACAGGGGGCCGGGCAGATACGCAGTATTTT,CASSSTGGRADTQYF
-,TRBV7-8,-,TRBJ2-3,TGTGCCAGCAGCGCCGGGAGTGGGTTGGCGACGCAGTATTTT,CASSAGSGLATQYF
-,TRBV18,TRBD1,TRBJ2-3,TGTGCCAGCTCACTCTGGACAGGGGCGACCAACACAGATACGCAGTATTTT,CASSLWTGATNTDTQYF
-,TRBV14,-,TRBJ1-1,TGTGCCAGCAGCCCCTATACGGGCTTTGGAGCTTTCTTT,CASSPYTGFGAFF
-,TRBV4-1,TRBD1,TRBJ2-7,TGCGCCAGCAGCCAAGCGAGCACCGGGACAGGGACCTACGAGCAGTACTTC,CASSQASTGTGTYEQYF
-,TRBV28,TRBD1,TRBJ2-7,TGTGCCAGCGTAGCGGGACAGGGGATCTCCAACGAGCAGTACTTC,CASVAGQGISNEQYF
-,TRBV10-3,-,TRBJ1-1,TGTGCCAGCGGTCAAATAGGGGGAAACACTGAAGCTTTCTTT,CASGQIGGNTEAFF
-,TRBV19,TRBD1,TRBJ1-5,TGTGCCAGTAGCAAGACAGGGGGTGATCAGCCCCAGCATTTT,CASSKTGGDQPQHF
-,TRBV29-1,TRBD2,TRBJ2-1,TGCAGCGTCTTCGGGACTAGGGTGAGGGGTGAGCAGTTCTTC,CSVFGTRVRGEQFF
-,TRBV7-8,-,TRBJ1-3,TGTGCCAGCAGCATACCGGGATCCTCTGGAAACACCATATATTTT,CASSIPGSSGNTIYF
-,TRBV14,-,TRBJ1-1,TGTGCCAGCAGCCAAGGGCAAGAGACTGAAGCTTTCTTT,CASSQGQETEAFF
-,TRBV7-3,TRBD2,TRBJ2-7,TGTGCCAGCAGCCCTCGACTAGCAGCACAGTACGAGCAGTACTTC,CASSPRLAAQYEQYF
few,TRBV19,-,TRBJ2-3,TGTGCCAGTAGCGCAGGGGTAGATTTAGGTACGCAGTATTTT,CASSAGVDLGTQYF
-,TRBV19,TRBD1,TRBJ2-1,TGTGCCAGTAGCTCGGGACAGCTGTACAATGAGCAGTTCTTC,CASSSGQLYNEQFF
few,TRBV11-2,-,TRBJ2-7,TGTGCCAGCAGCCCCCAAGGGGGAATTGGCGAGCAGTACTTC,CASSPQGGIGEQYF
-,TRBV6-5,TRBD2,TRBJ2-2,TGTGCCAGCAGTCGTAGCGGGAGGGTCACCGGGGAGCTGTTTTTT,CASSRSGRVTGELFF
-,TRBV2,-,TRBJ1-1,TGTGCCAGCGCGCGGGTCGGCACTGAAGCTTTCTTT,CASARVGTEAFF
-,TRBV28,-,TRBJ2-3,TGTGCCAGCAGTTCCCCGGGTGGGACAGATACGCAGTATTTT,CASSSPGGTDTQYF
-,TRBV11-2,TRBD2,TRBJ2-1,TGTGCCAGCAGCACTTACCGAGGACTAGCGGGAGGGCGGGGGCAGTTCTTC,CASSTYRGLAGGRGQFF
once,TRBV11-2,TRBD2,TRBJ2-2,TGTGCCAGCAGCTTAAACGGGGGGGCTAGCGGGAGCGTCGGGGAGCTGTTTTTT,CASSLNGGASGSVGELFF
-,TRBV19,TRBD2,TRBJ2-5,TGTGCCAGTAGTACACTAGCGGGAGGAGAGACCCAGTACTTC,CASSTLAGGETQYF
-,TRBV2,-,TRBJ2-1,TGTGCCAGCAGTTCTGACAGCTACAATGAGCAGTTCTTC,CASSSDSYNEQFF
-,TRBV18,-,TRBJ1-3,TGTGCCACCCAAGCGAATGCTGGAAACACCATATATTTT,CATQANAGNTIYF
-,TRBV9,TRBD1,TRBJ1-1,TGTGCCAGCAGCGTGTTGCCGGGGACAGGGTTAATGAATCGCATGAACACTGAAGCTTTCTTT,CASSVLPGTGLMNRMNTEAFF
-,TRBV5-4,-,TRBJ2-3,TGTGCCAGCAGCCGGGGCCAGCATGAGTCAGATACGCAGTATTTT,CASSRGQHESDTQYF
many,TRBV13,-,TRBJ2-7,TGTGCCAGCAGCTTAGGGGTGGGCTACGAGCAGTACTTC,CASSLGVGYEQYF
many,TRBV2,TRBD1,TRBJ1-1,TGTGCCAGCGAACGGGACAGGGATGAAGCTTTCTTT,CASERDRDEAFF
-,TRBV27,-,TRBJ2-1,TGTGCCAGCAGTTTATCTTTACAAGGTGAGCAGTTCTTC,CASSLSLQGEQFF
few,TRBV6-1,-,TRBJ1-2,TGTGCCAGCACCGAGGGGACTCTTAACTATGGCTACACCTTC,CASTEGTLNYGYTF
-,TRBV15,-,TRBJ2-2,TGTGCCACCAGCAGAGATTCGGGTGAAATCACCGGGGAGCTGTTTTTT,CATSRDSGEITGELFF
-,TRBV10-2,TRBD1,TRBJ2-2,TGCGCCAGCAGCGTACCGGGACAGGGGGCGACCGGGGAGCTGTTTTTT,CASSVPGQGATGELFF
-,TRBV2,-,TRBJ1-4,TGTGCCAGCAGTGAAAGGGTGACAGGACGGGGAAAACTGTTTTTT,CASSERVTGRGKLFF
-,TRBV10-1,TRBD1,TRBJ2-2,TGCGCCAGCAGCCAGGGACAGGGCCCCGGGGAGCTGTTTTTT,CASSQGQGPGELFF
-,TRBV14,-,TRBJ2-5,TGTGCCAGCAGCCAACGGGAGACCCAGTACTTC,CASSQRETQYF